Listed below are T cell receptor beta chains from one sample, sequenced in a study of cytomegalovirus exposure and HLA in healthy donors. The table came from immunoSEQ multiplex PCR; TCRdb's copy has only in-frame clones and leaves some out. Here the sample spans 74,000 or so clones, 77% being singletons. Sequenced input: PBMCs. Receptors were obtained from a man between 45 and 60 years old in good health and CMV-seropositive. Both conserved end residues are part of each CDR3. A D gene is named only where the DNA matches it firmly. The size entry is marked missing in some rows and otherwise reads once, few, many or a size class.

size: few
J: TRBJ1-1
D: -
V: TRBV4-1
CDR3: CASSRGTGPNTEAFF
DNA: TGCGCCAGCAGCCGCGGAACAGGACCGAACACTGAAGCTTTCTTT

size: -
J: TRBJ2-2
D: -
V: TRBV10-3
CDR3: CAISDRNTGELFF
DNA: TGTGCCATCAGTGATAGGAACACCGGGGAGCTGTTTTTT

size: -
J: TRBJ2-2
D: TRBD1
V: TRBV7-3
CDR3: CASSLRPTGPPKGTGELFF
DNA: TGTGCCAGCAGCTTACGGCCGACAGGGCCACCAAAGGGCACCGGGGAGCTGTTTTTT

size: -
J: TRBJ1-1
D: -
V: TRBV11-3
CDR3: CASRGTQVTEAFF
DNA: TGTGCCAGCCGGGGGACCCAGGTCACTGAAGCTTTCTTT

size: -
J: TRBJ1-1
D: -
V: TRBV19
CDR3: CASSVNSRMNTEAFF
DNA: TGTGCCAGTAGTGTTAACAGTCGAATGAACACTGAAGCTTTCTTT

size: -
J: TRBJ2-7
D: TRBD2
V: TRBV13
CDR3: CASSAGEGYYEQYF
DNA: TGTGCCAGCAGCGCCGGGGAGGGGTACTACGAGCAGTACTTC

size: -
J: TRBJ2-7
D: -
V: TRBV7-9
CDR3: CASSSPLGEGEQYF
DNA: TGTGCCAGCAGCTCCCCTCTGGGAGAAGGTGAGCAGTACTTC

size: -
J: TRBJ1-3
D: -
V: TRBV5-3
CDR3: CASHATPQAPGNTIYF
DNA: TGTGCCAGCCATGCCACGCCCCAGGCCCCTGGAAACACCATATATTTT

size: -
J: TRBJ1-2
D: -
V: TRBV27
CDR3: CASSIDRRGYTF
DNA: TGTGCCAGCAGTATCGACAGGAGGGGCTACACCTTC

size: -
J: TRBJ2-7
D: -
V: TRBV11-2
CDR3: CAGSLEGRAGSYEQYF
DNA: TGTGCCGGCAGCTTAGAAGGCAGGGCTGGGTCCTACGAGCAGTACTTC

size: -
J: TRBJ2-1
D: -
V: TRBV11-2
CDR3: CASSQNRGSYNEQFF
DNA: TGTGCCAGCAGCCAAAATAGGGGCTCCTACAATGAGCAGTTCTTC

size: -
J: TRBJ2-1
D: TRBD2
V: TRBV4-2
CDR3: CASSQDETGGSYNEQFF
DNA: TGTGCCAGCAGCCAAGATGAAACGGGAGGGTCCTACAATGAGCAGTTCTTC

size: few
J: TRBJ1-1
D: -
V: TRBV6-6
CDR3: CASSYSEGLSEAFF
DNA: TGTGCCAGCAGTTACTCGGAGGGGCTTTCTGAAGCTTTCTTT

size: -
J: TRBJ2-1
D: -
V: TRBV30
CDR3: CAWSVPGSRFF
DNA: TGTGCCTGGAGTGTACCGGGGAGCCGGTTCTTC

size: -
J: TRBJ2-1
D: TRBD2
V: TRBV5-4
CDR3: CASRRDSGSSYNEQFF
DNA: TGTGCCAGCAGGCGGGATAGCGGGAGTTCCTACAATGAGCAGTTCTTC

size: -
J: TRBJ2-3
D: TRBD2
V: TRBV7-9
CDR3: CSSSLAGRGTDTQYF
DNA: TGTTCCAGCAGCTTAGCCGGGAGGGGCACAGATACGCAGTATTTT

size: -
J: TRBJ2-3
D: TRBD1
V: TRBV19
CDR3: CASGTGLDTQYF
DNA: TGTGCCAGTGGGACAGGATTAGATACGCAGTATTTT

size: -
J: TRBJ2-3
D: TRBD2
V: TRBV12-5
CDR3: CASGLGLAGGADTQYF
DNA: TGTGCTAGTGGTTTGGGACTAGCGGGAGGAGCAGATACGCAGTATTTT

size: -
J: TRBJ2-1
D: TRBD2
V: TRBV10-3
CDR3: CAISESVLAGSYNEQFF
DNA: TGTGCCATCAGTGAGTCGGTCCTAGCGGGCTCCTACAATGAGCAGTTCTTC

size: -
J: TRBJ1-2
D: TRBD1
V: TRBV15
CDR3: CATSRATGTGLGYTF
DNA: TGTGCCACCAGCAGAGCTACCGGGACAGGGTTGGGCTACACCTTC

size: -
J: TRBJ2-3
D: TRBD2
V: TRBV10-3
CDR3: CAISVALAGGSFRDTQYF
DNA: TGTGCCATCAGTGTTGCCTTAGCGGGAGGGTCTTTTAGAGATACGCAGTATTTT

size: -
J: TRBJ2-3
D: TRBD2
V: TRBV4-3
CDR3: CASSQVGVAGPDTQYF
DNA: TGCGCCAGCAGCCAAGTGGGCGTAGCGGGGCCGGATACGCAGTATTTT

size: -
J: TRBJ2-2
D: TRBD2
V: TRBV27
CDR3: CASSFLAATGELFF
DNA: TGTGCCAGCAGTTTCCTAGCGGCGACCGGGGAGCTGTTTTTT

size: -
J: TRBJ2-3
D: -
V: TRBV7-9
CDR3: CASSLDGSVDTQYF
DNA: TGTGCCAGCAGCTTAGACGGGAGTGTGGATACGCAGTATTTT

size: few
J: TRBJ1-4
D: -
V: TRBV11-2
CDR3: CASSPGTTTNEKLFF
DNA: TGTGCCAGCAGCCCCGGGACAACAACTAATGAAAAACTGTTTTTT

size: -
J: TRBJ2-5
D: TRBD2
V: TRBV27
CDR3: CASSLLAGVPIETQYF
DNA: TGTGCCAGCAGTTTACTAGCGGGAGTTCCCATTGAGACCCAGTACTTC

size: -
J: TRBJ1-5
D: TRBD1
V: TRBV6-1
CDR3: CASRGTGLDQPQHF
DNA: TGTGCCAGCAGGGGGACAGGGTTGGATCAGCCCCAGCATTTT

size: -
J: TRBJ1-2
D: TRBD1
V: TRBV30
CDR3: CAWSVNLRGQGARTF
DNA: TGTGCCTGGAGTGTAAACCTCCGGGGACAGGGGGCGAGGACCTTC

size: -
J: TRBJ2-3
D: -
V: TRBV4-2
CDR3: CASSGAGASTDTQYF
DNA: TGTGCCAGCAGCGGTGCGGGGGCTAGCACAGATACGCAGTATTTT

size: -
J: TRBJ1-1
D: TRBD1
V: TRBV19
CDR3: CASSKQGVNTEAFF
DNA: TGTGCCAGTAGTAAACAGGGGGTTAACACTGAAGCTTTCTTT

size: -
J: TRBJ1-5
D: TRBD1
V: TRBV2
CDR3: CASRRTGYSNQPQHF
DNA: TGTGCCAGCAGACGGACAGGGTATAGCAATCAGCCCCAGCATTTT

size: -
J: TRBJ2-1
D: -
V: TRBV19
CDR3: CASSIRSNEQFF
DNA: TGTGCCAGTAGTATCCGTTCCAATGAGCAGTTCTTC

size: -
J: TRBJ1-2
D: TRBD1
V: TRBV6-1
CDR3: CASSDPTGGDYGYTF
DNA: TGTGCCAGCAGTGACCCAACAGGGGGCGACTATGGCTACACCTTC

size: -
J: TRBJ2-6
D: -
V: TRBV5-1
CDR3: CASSLVETGANVLTF
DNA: TGCGCCAGCAGCTTGGTTGAGACTGGGGCCAACGTCCTGACTTTC

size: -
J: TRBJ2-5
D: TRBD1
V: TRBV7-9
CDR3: CASSPDRGFRETQYF
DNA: TGTGCCAGCAGCCCGGACAGGGGGTTCAGGGAGACCCAGTACTTC

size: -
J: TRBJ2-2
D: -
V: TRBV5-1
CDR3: CASSLMGDGGELFF
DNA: TGCGCCAGCAGCTTGATGGGAGACGGCGGGGAGCTGTTTTTT

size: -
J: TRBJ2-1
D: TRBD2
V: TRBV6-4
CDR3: CASSDPGLAGVKEQFF
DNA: TGTGCCAGCAGTGATCCGGGACTAGCGGGAGTAAAGGAGCAGTTCTTC

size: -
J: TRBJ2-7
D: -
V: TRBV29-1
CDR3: CSVVGQLYEQYF
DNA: TGCAGCGTTGTGGGACAACTCTACGAGCAGTACTTC

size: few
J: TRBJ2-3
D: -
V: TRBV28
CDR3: CASSPPPGLHF
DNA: TGTGCCAGCAGTCCCCCCCCGGGTCTTCATTTT

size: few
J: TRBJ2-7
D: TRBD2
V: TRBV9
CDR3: CASSVGPGRGSIYEQYF
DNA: TGTGCCAGCAGCGTAGGGCCCGGGAGGGGGTCGATCTACGAGCAGTACTTC

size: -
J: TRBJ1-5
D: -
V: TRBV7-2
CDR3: CASSLSSGSNQPQHF
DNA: TGTGCCAGCAGCTTAAGTTCGGGTAGCAATCAGCCCCAGCATTTT

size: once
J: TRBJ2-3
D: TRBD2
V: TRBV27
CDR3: CASSLGLAGKADTQYF
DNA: TGTGCCAGCAGTTTAGGCCTAGCGGGAAAGGCAGATACGCAGTATTTT